The sample holds one count of the clone carrying this T cell receptor beta chain. The data belong to a study of blood T cells in healthy people across ages. A second PCR, run for 7 to 11 cycles, used a sample-barcoded 5' primer plus a J-beta primer mix. TCRdb used MiXCR to reprocess the 5' RACE reads, holding one entry per CDR3 protein. This table holds about 1.8 million distinct CDR3 sequences, 40% to 55% found once. Germline CDR1 SGHTA, CDR2 FQGTGA. V was trimmed by 5 bases and J by 4 bases, leaving 16 bases between them. This CDR3 has 15 residues. Input material: blood. This chain joins TRBV7-3 and TRBJ2-3; weak D call: TRBD2 (6 bases). This clonotype was sampled from a woman aged 40-49 years in good health. This CDR3 is CASSPRAAGPDTQYF. Here the CDR3 DNA reads TGTGCCAGCAGCCCCCGGGCTGCGGGGCCAGATACGCAGTATTTT.